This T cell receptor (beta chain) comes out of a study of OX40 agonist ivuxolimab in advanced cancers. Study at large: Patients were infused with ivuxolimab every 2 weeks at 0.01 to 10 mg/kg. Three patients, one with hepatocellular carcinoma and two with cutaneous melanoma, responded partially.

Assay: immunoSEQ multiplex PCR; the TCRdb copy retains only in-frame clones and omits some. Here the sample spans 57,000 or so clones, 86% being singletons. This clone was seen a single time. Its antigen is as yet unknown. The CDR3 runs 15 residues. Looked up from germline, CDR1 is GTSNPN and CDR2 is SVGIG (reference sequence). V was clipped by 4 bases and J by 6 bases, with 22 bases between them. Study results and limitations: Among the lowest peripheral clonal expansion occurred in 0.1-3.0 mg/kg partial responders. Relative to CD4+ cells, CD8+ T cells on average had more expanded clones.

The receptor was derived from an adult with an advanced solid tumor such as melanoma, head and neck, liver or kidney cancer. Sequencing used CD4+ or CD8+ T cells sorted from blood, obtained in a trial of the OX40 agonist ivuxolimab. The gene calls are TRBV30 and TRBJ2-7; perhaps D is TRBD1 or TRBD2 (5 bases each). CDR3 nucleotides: TGTGCCTGGACCACTCCCGGGACCCCCCCTCGCGAGCAGTACTTC. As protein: CAWTTPGTPPREQYF.